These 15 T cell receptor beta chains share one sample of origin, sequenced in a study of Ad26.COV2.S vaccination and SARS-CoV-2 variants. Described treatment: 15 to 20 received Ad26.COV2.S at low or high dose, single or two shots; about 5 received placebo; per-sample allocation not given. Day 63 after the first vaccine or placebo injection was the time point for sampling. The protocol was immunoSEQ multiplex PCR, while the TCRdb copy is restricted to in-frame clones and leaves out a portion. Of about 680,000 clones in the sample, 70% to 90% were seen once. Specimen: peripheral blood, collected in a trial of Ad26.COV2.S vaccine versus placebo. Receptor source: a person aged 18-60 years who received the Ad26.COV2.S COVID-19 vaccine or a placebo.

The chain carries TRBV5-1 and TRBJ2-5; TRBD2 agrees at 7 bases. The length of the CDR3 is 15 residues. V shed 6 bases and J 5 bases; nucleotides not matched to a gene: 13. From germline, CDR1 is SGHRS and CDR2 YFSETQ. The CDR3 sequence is CASMGGTASGETQYF. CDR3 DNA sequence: TGCGCCAGCATGGGAGGGACCGCCTCGGGGGAGACCCAGTACTTC. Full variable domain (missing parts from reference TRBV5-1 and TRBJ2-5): KAGVTQTPRYLIKTRGQQVTLSCSPISGHRSVSWYQQTPGQGLQFLFEYFSETQRNKGNFPGRFSGRQFSNSRSEMNVSTLELGDSALYLCASMGGTASGETQYFGPGTRLLVL.

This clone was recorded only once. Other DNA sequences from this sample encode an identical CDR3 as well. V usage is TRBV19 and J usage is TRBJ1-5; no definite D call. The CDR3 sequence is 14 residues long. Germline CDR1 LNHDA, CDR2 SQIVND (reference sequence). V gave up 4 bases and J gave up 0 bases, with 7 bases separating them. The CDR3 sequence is CASSRTGSNQPQHF. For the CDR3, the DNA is TGTGCCAGTAGTAGGACCGGTAGCAATCAGCCCCAGCATTTT.

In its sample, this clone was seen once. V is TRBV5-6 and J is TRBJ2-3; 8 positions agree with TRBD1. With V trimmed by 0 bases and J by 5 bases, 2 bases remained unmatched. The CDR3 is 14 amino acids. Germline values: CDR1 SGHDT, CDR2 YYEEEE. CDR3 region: CASSLEQGVDTQYF. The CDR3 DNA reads TGTGCCAGCAGCTTGGAACAGGGGGTAGATACGCAGTATTTT.

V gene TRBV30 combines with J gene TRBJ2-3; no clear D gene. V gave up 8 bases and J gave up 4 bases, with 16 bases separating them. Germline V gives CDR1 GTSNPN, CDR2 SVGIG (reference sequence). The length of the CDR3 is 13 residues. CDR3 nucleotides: TGTGCCGGCGAGGTCCAGTGGGCAGATACGCAGTATTTT. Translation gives CAGEVQWADTQYF.

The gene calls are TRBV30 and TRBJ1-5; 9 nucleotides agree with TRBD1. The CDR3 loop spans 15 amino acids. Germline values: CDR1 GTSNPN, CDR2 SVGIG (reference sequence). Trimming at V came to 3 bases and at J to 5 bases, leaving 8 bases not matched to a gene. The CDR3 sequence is CAWSPTGGRDQPQHF. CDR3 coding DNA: TGTGCCTGGAGCCCCACAGGGGGCCGGGATCAGCCCCAGCATTTT.

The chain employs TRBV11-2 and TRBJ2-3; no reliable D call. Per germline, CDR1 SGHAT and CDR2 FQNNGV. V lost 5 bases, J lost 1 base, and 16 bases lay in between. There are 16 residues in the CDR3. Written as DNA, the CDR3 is TGTGCCAGCAGCCCCCGGACCCCACGCGGCACAGATACGCAGTATTTT. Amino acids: CASSPRTPRGTDTQYF.

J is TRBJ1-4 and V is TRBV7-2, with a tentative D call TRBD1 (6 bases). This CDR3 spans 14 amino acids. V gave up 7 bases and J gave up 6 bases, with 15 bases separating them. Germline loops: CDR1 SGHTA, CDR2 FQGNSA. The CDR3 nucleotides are TGTGCCAGCAAACCCGGACAGATAGATGAAAAACTGTTTTTT. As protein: CASKPGQIDEKLFF.

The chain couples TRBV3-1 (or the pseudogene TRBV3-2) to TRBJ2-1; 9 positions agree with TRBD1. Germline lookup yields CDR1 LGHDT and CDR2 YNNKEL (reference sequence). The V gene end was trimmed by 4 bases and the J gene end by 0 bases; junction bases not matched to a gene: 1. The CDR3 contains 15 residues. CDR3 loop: CASSPGQGSYNEQFF. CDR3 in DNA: TGTGCCAGCAGCCCGGGACAGGGCTCCTACAATGAGCAGTTCTTC.

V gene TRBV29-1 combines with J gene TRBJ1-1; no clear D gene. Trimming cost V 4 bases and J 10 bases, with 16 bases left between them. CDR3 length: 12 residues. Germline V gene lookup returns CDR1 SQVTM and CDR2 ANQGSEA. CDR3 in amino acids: CSVGTLHGGAFF. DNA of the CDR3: TGCAGCGTTGGGACGCTTCATGGCGGAGCTTTCTTT.

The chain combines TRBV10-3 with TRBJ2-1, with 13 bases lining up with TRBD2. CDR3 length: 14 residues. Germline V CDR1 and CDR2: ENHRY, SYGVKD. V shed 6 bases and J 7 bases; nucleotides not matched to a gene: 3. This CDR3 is CAIRTSGGLNEQFF. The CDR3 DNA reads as TGTGCCATCAGGACTAGCGGGGGGCTTAATGAGCAGTTCTTC.

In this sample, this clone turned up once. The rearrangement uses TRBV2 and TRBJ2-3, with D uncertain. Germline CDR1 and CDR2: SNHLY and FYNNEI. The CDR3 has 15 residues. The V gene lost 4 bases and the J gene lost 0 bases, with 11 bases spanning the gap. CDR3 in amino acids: CASSVGSSSTDTQYF. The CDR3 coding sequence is TGTGCCAGCAGTGTTGGCAGCTCTAGCACAGATACGCAGTATTTT. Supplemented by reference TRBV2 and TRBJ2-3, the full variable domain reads EPEVTQTPSHQVTQMGQEVILRCVPISNHLYFYWYRQILGQKVEFLVSFYNNEISEKSEIFDDQFSVERPDGSNFTLKIRSTKLEDSAMYFCASSVGSSSTDTQYFGPGTRLTVL.

The CDR3 region is CASSLAGGSYGYTF. CDR3 in DNA: TGCGCCAGCAGCTTGGCTGGGGGGTCCTATGGCTACACCTTC. V is TRBV5-1 and J is TRBJ1-2; tentatively, D is TRBD1 (5 bases). V gave up 0 bases and J gave up 4 bases, with 10 bases separating them. Germline CDR1 is SGHRS and CDR2 is YFSETQ. The CDR3 is made up of 14 amino acids.

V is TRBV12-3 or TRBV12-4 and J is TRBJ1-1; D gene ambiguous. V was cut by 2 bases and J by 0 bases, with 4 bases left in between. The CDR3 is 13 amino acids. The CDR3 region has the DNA TGTGCCAGCAGTTTAAGCATGAACACTGAAGCTTTCTTT. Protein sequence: CASSLSMNTEAFF.

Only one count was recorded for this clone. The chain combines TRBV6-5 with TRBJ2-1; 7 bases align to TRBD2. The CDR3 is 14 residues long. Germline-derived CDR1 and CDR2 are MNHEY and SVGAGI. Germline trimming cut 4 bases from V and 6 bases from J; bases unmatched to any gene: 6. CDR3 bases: TGTGCCAGCAGTTTCAGGGAGGGTTTCAATGAGCAGTTCTTC. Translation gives CASSFREGFNEQFF.

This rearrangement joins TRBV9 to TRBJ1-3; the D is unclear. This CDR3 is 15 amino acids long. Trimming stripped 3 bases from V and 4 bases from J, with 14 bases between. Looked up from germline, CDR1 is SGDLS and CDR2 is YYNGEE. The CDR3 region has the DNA TGTGCCAGCAGCGGTGAGGGTTTGGGGGGAAACACCATATATTTT. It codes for CASSGEGLGGNTIYF.